The source of this T cell receptor beta chain is a study of OX40 agonist ivuxolimab in advanced cancers. Clones were read by immunoSEQ multiplex PCR, and TCRdb kept only the in-frame ones, dropping some. The repertoire holds tens of thousands of clones, with around 92% as singletons. Trimming left V 5 bases short and J 4 bases short, with 8 bases between. The CDR3 runs to 12 residues. Germline V gene lookup returns CDR1 SEHNR and CDR2 FQNEAQ (reference sequence). The starting material was CD4+ or CD8+ T cells sorted from blood, obtained in a trial of the OX40 agonist ivuxolimab. V is TRBV7-9 and J is TRBJ1-1; D uncertain. The sequence came from an adult with an advanced solid tumor such as melanoma, head and neck, liver or kidney cancer. The CDR3 sequence: CASSHPGTEAFF. In nucleotides, the CDR3 is TGTGCCAGCAGCCACCCGGGCACTGAAGCTTTCTTT. Full variable domain (missing parts from reference TRBV7-9 and TRBJ1-1): DTGVSQNPRHKITKRGQNVTFRCDPISEHNRLYWYRQTLGQGPEFLTYFQNEAQLEKSRLLSDRFSAERPKGSFSTLEIQRTEQGDSAMYLCASSHPGTEAFFGQGTRLTVV.